The following is a TCR beta chain sequence with its context. RNA in amounts of roughly 0.5 to 1 ug was reverse transcribed with random hexamers. One entry per CDR3 protein, called by TCRdb with MiXCR from the immunoSEQ multiplex PCR reads. The table shows approximately 50,000 distinct CDR3 sequences, with 95% occurring only once. Negative isolation yielded CD8+ and CD4+ T cells; FACS enriched TEMRA cells. The data belong to a study of CD8 T cells in Susac syndrome. This clonotype was sampled from a human donor with Susac syndrome. The sequencing input was CD8+ T cells from PBMCs.

CDR3 DNA: TGTGCCAGCAGCGGGAACGGGACAGGTCTGTTTAGCTATGGCTACACCTTC. As protein: CASSGNGTGLFSYGYTF. The V and J genes are TRBV9 and TRBJ1-2; TRBD1 agrees at 8 bases. This CDR3 contains 17 residues. V shed 3 bases and J 4 bases; nucleotides not matched to a gene: 14. Germline V CDR1 and CDR2: SGDLS, YYNGEE.